What follows describes a single T cell receptor (beta chain). Its specificity is unknown. This entry comes from a study of cytomegalovirus exposure and HLA in healthy donors. Findings and limits, study-wide: Presence/absence analyses supposed approximately even sequencing depth among donors. The classifier was said to identify cytomegalovirus status with high specificity and sensitivity. When the data were analyzed later, several of the most significant clusters appeared to be linked to common viral pathogens.

The PCR contained 60 Vbeta and 13 Jbeta primers. The data were produced by immunoSEQ multiplex PCR, yet TCRdb's version contains in-frame clones alone and is incomplete. The table shows about 59,000 clones, with roughly 80% occurring only once. Trimming took off 1 base at V and 4 bases at J, with 8 bases between the two ends. Germline loops: CDR1 SGHTA, CDR2 FQGNSA. The CDR3 is made up of 13 amino acids. Material for sequencing was PBMCs. This TCR came from a middle-aged woman in good health and CMV-seronegative. The chain couples TRBV7-2 to TRBJ2-7, with D hard to call. The CDR3 DNA reads as TGTGCCAGCAGCTTAGGGTCAGGATACGAGCAGTACTTC. Translating it yields CASSLGSGYEQYF.